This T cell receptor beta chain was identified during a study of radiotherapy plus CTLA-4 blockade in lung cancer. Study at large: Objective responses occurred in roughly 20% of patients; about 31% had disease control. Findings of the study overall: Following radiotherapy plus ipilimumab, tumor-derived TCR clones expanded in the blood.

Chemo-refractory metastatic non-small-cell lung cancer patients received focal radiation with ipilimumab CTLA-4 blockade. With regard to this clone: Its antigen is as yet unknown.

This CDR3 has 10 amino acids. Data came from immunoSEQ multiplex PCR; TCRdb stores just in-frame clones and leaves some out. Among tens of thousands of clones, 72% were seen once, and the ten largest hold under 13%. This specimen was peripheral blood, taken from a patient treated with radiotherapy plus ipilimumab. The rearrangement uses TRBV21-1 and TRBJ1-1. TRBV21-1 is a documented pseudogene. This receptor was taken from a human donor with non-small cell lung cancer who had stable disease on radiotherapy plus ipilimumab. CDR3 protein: CATGGEEAFF. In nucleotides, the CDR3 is TGTGCCACCGGGGGGGAGGAAGCTTTCTTT.